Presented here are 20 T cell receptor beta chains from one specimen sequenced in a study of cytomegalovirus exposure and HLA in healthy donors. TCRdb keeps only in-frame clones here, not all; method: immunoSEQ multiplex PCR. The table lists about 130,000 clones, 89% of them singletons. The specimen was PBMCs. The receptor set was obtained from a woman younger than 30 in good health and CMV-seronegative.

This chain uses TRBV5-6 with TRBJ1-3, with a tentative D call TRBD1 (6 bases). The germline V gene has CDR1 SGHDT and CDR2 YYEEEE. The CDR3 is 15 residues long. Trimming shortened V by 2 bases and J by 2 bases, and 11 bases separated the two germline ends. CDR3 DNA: TGTGCCAGCAGCTTCCCCGGGACAACTGGAAACACCATATATTTT. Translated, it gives CASSFPGTTGNTIYF.

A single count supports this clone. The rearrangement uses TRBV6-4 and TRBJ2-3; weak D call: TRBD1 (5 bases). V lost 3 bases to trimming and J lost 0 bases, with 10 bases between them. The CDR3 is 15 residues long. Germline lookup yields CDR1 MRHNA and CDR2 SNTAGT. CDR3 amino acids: CASSEQTASTDTQYF. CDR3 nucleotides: TGTGCCAGCAGTGAGCAGACAGCCAGCACAGATACGCAGTATTTT.

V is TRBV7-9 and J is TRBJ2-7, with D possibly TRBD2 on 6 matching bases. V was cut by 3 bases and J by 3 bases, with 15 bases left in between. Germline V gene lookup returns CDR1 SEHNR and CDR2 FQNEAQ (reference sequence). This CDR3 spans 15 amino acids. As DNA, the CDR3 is TGTGCCAGCAGCTTTGGTTTGGGGACTTACTACGAGCAGTACTTC. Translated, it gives CASSFGLGTYYEQYF.

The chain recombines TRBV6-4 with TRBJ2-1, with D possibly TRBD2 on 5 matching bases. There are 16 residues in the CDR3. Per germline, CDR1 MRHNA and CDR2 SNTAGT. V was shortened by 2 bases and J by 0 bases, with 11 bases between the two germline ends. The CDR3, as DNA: TGTGCCAGCAGTGACAATCAGCGGAGCTCCTACAATGAGCAGTTCTTC. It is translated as CASSDNQRSSYNEQFF.

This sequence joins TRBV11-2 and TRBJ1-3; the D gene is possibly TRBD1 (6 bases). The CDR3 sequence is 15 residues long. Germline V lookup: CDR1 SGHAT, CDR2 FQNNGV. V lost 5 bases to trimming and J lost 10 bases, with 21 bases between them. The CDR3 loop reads CASSQEFFEGETIYF. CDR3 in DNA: TGTGCCAGCAGCCAAGAATTCTTCGAGGGGGAAACCATATATTTT.

Written as DNA, the CDR3 is TGTGCCAGCAGCCGAGTTGTCGGGGAGCTGTTTTTT. This codes for CASSRVVGELFF. This sequence joins TRBV11-2 and TRBJ2-2; D gene unclear. The CDR3 is 12 residues long. Germline CDR1 and CDR2: SGHAT and FQNNGV. Trimming removed 5 bases at V and 7 bases at J, with 8 bases between.

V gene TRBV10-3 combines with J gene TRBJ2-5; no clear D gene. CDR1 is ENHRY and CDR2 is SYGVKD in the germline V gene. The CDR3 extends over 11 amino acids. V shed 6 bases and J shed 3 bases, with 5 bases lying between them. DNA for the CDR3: TGTGCCATCAGGGGCGAAGAGACCCAGTACTTC. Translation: CAIRGEETQYF.

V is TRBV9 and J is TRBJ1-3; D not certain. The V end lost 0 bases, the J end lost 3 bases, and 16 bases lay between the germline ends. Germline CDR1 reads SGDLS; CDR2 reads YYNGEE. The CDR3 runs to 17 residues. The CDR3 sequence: CASSVVPSGGNGNTIYF. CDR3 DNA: TGTGCCAGCAGCGTAGTCCCCTCGGGAGGGAATGGAAACACCATATATTTT.

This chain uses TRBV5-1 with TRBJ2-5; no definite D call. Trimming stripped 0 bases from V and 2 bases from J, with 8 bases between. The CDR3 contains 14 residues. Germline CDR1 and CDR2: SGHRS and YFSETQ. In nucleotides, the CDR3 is TGCGCCAGCAGCTTGGTGGGCCCACAAGAGACCCAGTACTTC. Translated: CASSLVGPQETQYF.

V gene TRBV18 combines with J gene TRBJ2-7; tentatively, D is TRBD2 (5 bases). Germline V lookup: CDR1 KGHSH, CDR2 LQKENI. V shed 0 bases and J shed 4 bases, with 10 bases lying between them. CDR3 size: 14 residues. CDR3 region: CASSPPSVGYEQYF. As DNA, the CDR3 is TGTGCCAGCTCACCACCTAGCGTAGGTTACGAGCAGTACTTC.

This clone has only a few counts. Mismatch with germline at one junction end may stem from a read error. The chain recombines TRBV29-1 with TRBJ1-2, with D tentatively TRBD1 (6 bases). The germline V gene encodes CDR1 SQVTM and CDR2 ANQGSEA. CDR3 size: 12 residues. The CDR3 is CSVERVRQAVSF. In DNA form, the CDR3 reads TGCAGCGTTGAAAGAGTGCGACAGGCCGTCAGCTTC.

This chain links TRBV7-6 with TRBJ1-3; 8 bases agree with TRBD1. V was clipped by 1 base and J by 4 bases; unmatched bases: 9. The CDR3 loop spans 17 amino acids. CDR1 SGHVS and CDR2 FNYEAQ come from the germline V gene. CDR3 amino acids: CASSLGTGTGVGNTIYF. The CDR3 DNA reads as TGTGCCAGCAGCTTAGGCACAGGGACAGGCGTCGGAAACACCATATATTTT.

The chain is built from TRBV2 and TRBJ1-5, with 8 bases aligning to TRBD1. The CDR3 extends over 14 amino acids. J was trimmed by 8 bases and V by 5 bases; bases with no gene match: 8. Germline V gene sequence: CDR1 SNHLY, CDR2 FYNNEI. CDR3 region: CASSFGTGGKPQHF. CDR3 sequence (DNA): TGTGCCAGCAGTTTTGGAACAGGGGGAAAGCCCCAGCATTTT.

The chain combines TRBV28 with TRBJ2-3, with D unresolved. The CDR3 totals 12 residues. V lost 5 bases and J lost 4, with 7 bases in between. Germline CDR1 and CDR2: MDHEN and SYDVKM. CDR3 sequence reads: CASSPSADTQYF. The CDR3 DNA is TGTGCCAGCAGTCCTTCCGCAGATACGCAGTATTTT.

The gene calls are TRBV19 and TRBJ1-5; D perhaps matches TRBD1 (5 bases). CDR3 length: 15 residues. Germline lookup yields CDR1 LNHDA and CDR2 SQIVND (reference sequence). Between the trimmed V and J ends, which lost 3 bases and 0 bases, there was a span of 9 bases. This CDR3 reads CASSMTANSNQPQHF. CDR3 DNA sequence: TGTGCCAGTAGTATGACAGCTAATAGCAATCAGCCCCAGCATTTT.

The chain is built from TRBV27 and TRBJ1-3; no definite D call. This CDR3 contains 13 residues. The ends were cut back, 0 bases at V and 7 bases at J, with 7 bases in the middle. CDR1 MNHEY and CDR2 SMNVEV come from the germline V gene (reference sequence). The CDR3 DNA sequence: TGTGCCAGCAGTTTATCGCCCTACAACACCATATATTTT. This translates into CASSLSPYNTIYF.

CDR3 in DNA: TGTGCCAGCAGTTATCCCGGGGGGGGGATGGACACTGAAGCTTTCTTT. Protein sequence: CASSYPGGGMDTEAFF. The chain couples TRBV6-6 to TRBJ1-1; tentative D call: TRBD1 (5 bases). This CDR3 has 16 residues. Germline values: CDR1 MNHNY, CDR2 SVGAGI (reference sequence). V was trimmed by 3 bases and J by 3 bases, leaving 17 bases between them.

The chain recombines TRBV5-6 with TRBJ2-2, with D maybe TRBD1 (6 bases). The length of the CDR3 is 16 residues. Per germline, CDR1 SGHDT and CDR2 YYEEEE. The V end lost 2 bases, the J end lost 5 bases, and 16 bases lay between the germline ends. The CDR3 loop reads CASSFTGMRETGELFF. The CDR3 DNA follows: TGTGCCAGCAGCTTCACAGGGATGAGAGAAACCGGGGAGCTGTTTTTT.

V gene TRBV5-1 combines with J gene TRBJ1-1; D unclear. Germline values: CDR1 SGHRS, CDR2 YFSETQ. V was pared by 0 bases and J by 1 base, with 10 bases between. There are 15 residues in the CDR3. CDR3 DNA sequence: TGCGCCAGCAGCTTGGCTCGGGTGCGGAACACTGAAGCTTTCTTT. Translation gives CASSLARVRNTEAFF. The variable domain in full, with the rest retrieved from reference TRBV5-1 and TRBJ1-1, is KAGVTQTPRYLIKTRGQQVTLSCSPISGHRSVSWYQQTPGQGLQFLFEYFSETQRNKGNFPGRFSGRQFSNSRSEMNVSTLELGDSALYLCASSLARVRNTEAFFGQGTRLTVV.

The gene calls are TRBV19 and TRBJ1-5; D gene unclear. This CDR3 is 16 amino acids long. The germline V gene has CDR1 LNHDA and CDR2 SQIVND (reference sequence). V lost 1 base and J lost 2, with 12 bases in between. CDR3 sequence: CASSIVRGSGNQPQHF. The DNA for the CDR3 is TGTGCCAGTAGTATAGTTCGGGGTTCGGGCAATCAGCCCCAGCATTTT.